This T cell receptor (beta chain) was recovered during a study of T cell responses to AZD1222 COVID-19 vaccine. A note on this clone: No antigen is known for it.

Here immunoSEQ multiplex PCR was the method, and the copy in TCRdb shows in-frame clones only, minus some. The table lists 95,000 to 100,000 clones, about 90% of them singletons. Study results and limitations: At baseline, seropositivity was found in only a handful of AZD1222 recipients. It was only after the peak T cell response that any repertoires were sampled. Clonal diversity was possibly underestimated, and the donors were mostly white British, with more females.

The sequences come from peripheral blood, collected on day 0 of AZD1222 vaccination. The clonotype originates from an adult in good health.

Written as DNA, the CDR3 is TGTGCCAGCAGCCGAAGAGGACAGGGGACGCCCTTGGCCACCGGGGAGCTGTTTTTT. Its protein product is CASSRRGQGTPLATGELFF. The rearrangement links TRBV27 to TRBJ2-2; 9 nucleotides match TRBD1. V lost 6 bases and J lost 4; bases outside the gene matches: 18. Looked up from germline, CDR1 is MNHEY and CDR2 is SMNVEV (reference sequence). CDR3 length: 19 residues.